These 5 T cell receptor beta chains originate from one sample sequenced in a study of memory CD4+ T cells and cytomegalovirus serostatus. Single viable CD3+CD4+CD8-CD45RO+ cells were sorted as the memory CD4+ T cells. Repertoires were generated with immunoSEQ multiplex PCR, while TCRdb's copy carries only in-frame clones and drops some. Here the sample spans tens of thousands of clones, about 80% being singletons. Sequenced material: memory CD4+ T cells from blood. These receptors all stem from an adult in good health and CMV-seronegative.

The chain uses TRBV9 and TRBJ1-1, with TRBD1 matching 9 bases. With 4 bases clipped from V and 6 bases from J, the junction kept 4 bases outside the gene matches. This CDR3 comprises 13 residues. Germline V gene sequence: CDR1 SGDLS, CDR2 YYNGEE. The CDR3 bases are TGTGCCAGCAGCATGGGACAGGGTCCTGAAGCTTTCTTT. This translates into CASSMGQGPEAFF.

This chain links TRBV4-2 with TRBJ2-7; TRBD1 is a possible D gene (6 bases). The CDR3 runs to 15 residues. Germline loops: CDR1 LGHNA, CDR2 YNFKEQ. Trimming removed 4 bases from V and 0 bases from J, with 13 bases in between. The CDR3 nucleotides are TGTGCCAGCAGCCCTGCCAAGGACAGCTCCTACGAGCAGTACTTC. This translates into CASSPAKDSSYEQYF.

The chain links TRBV6-6 to TRBJ1-4, with D maybe TRBD1 (5 bases). This CDR3 contains 15 residues. The ends were cut back, 7 bases at V and 5 bases at J, with 17 bases in the middle. Germline CDR1 reads MNHNY; CDR2 reads SVGAGI (reference sequence). The chain's CDR3 is CASNPGTGGNEKLFF. The CDR3 DNA reads TGTGCCAGCAACCCGGGGACCGGGGGGAATGAAAAACTGTTTTTT.

CDR3 sequence reads: CASRRDSYEQYF. For the CDR3, the DNA is TGTGCCAGCAGGAGGGACTCCTACGAGCAGTACTTC. V and J are TRBV2 and TRBJ2-7; the D gene is possibly TRBD2 (5 bases). V lost 6 bases and J 0 bases, leaving 6 bases between the germline ends. The CDR3 spans 12 residues. CDR1 is SNHLY and CDR2 is FYNNEI in the germline V gene.

The genes are TRBV5-1 and TRBJ1-6, with D unclear. This CDR3 has 15 amino acids. Germline-derived CDR1 and CDR2 are SGHRS and YFSETQ. The V gene lost 2 bases and the J gene lost 0 bases, with 6 bases spanning the gap. Here the CDR3 DNA reads TGCGCCAGCAGCTTAAGCAGCTCCTATAATTCACCCCTCCACTTT. Encoded protein: CASSLSSSYNSPLHF. The variable domain in full, completed from reference TRBV5-1 and TRBJ1-6, reads KAGVTQTPRYLIKTRGQQVTLSCSPISGHRSVSWYQQTPGQGLQFLFEYFSETQRNKGNFPGRFSGRQFSNSRSEMNVSTLELGDSALYLCASSLSSSYNSPLHFGNGTRLTVT.